This TCR beta chain was obtained from a study of T cell responses to AZD1222 COVID-19 vaccine. Germline CDR1 reads MNHEY; CDR2 reads SMNVEV (reference sequence). The CDR3 extends over 17 amino acids. V was pared by 5 bases and J by 3 bases, with 20 bases between. Profiling relied on immunoSEQ multiplex PCR, and the TCRdb table lists in-frame clones only, not all of them. The data hold roughly 120,000 clones, with 85% to 95% observed a single time. Sequenced material: peripheral blood, taken 28 days after the second AZD1222 dose. The rearrangement uses TRBV27 and TRBJ1-5; D call uncertain. The clonotype was recovered from an adult who received the AZD1222 COVID-19 vaccine. The DNA for the CDR3 is TGTGCCAGCAGTCTCCGTTTGTCGGAGGGAACCAATCAGCCCCAGCATTTT. This codes for CASSLRLSEGTNQPQHF.